This T cell receptor (beta chain) was captured in a study of T-cell reconstitution after alpha-beta-depleted transplantation in children. This clonotype was picked up a small number of times. This CDR3 comprises 13 residues. Germline CDR1 and CDR2: GTSNPN and SVGIG (reference sequence). V was clipped by 4 bases and J by 0 bases, with 9 bases between them. Unique molecular identifiers were built into the TCRbeta library. TCRdb passed the PCR reads through MiXCR, listing each CDR3 protein once. This sample has almost 500,000 distinct CDR3 sequences; 12% occur once, and the top ten carry about 5%. The TCR was taken from a human donor who donated a stem cell graft to a child with combined immunodeficiency. The sample consisted of PBMCs from the stem cell graft donor, taken from the stem cell graft. The V gene is TRBV30, the J gene TRBJ1-1; no reliable D call. In DNA, the CDR3 is TGTGCCTGGAAGGGAGACTTGAACACTGAAGCTTTCTTT. Translating gives CAWKGDLNTEAFF.